Below, one TCR beta chain is given with its context. This clone has a handful of counts. Its antigen specificity is not known. No much larger clonotype is one base removed from it; base qualities were not supplied. The High Capacity cDNA Reverse Transcription Kit was used to reverse transcribe all of the isolated RNA, meaning that expressed TCRB transcripts were what got sequenced. Deep immunoSEQ sequencing was performed on naive, central memory and regulatory T cell samples, with an average of around 3.5 million total reads per sample. Sorted cells were lysed in RLT buffer, and RNA was extracted using DNase-treated RNeasy Micro or Mini kits according to cell number. Each cell subset was processed on its own to prevent cross-contamination, while patient and healthy donor samples were processed together. Using the immunoSEQ multiplex PCR, TCRB sequences were amplified from cDNA into 87-bp fragments spanning the CDR3 region. Sequencing of the amplicons was performed on the Illumina HiSeq platform. As for the authors' bioinformatics: PCR bias was corrected computationally using synthetic template baselines, and reads within Hamming distance 2 were collapsed, with unmergeable singletons discarded. Reads were aligned to IMGT to assign V, D and J genes, CDR3 length, and insertions or deletions at six rearrangement sites. Within each subset, clonotype counts were normalized to sorted cell number, after which true diversity and Gini coefficients were computed with the tcR R package. Repertoire sharing was quantified using the overlap coefficient calculated on TCRB nucleotide sequences. Out-of-frame TCRB sequences from naive cells were analyzed as a proxy for the pre-selection repertoire. The immuneACCESS repertoire file appears here via TCRdb, limited to in-frame rearrangements. These files lack a portion of the clones; in checked studies, under half of the deficit traces to unresolved V genes, and the cause of the others is not known. V and J calls and clone size are those listed in that table; D and trimming were worked out from the DNA. The sample contains approximately 280,000 clones, over 12% of them found a single time. More than 0.015% of the sample goes to the ten largest clones.

The sample comes from a study of beta chain features in type 1 diabetes (dated by TCRdb to the late 2010s). General notes on the study: Mean age, gender distribution, total cell number and subset yield did not differ between patients and healthy donors. A total of about 110,000,000 sorted cells were examined across all samples, and a strong correlation was observed between cell number per subset and RNA yield. The study compared TCRB repertoires of sorted circulating CD4+ T cell subsets between recently diagnosed type 1 diabetes patients and matched healthy donors. Regulatory and stem cell-like memory subsets were isolated from only 8 patients and roughly 8 healthy donors, whereas naive and central memory subsets came from all 28 donors. Beyond this particular receptor, the publication reports: Naive, central memory and regulatory TCRB repertoires appeared more similar among patients than among healthy donors. Fewer insertions and more nucleotide deletions at VDJ recombination sites were observed in patients with type 1 diabetes, implying thymic rearrangement abnormalities. In all four CD4+ subsets, TCRB CDR3 length was moderately but significantly shorter in type 1 diabetes patients. PCR may preferentially amplify shorter templates, but because patient and control samples were amplified and corrected together, any resulting skew would affect both groups equally. Because cDNA was sequenced instead of genomic DNA, activated cells with high expression could be over-represented, although the groups did not differ in activation or CD3 levels. Because small numbers of individuals were included in the HLA sub-analyses, any influence of HLA type on TCRB rearrangement was left unresolved.

From each donor, a single peripheral blood sample of about 100 mL on average was drawn into heparinised tubes. Naive, central memory, regulatory and stem cell-like memory CD4+ T cells were sorted on a BD FACSAria II using a panel including CD45RO, CCR7, CD25, CD127, CD95 and CD27. All sorted populations exceeded 98% purity. PBMCs were isolated immediately by Lymphoprep density gradient centrifugation and stained directly without culture. Samples were stained and sorted in pairs, with one healthy donor and one patient per experiment, so that batch effects were minimized. The CDR3 holds 12 amino acids from the cysteine to the phenylalanine. Just CDR3 DNA is preserved here, 36 bases in frame from base 1. V and J lose 6 bases and 3 bases, and a span of 9 bases separates them. The CDR1 and CDR2 encoded by the germline V gene are MDHEN and SYDVKM.

The sequence was obtained from a man between 18 and 29 years old with type 1 diabetes. The chain was built from TRBV28 and TRBJ2-7, with TRBD1 perhaps the D gene, on 5 matching bases. Material: naive CD4+ T cells from blood. The cell subset or site label on this specimen signifies: true naive CD4+ T cells. This receptor has the CDR3 CASSPDSYEQYF. The DNA reads TGTGCCAGCAGCCCCGACAGCTACGAGCAGTACTTC.